Below, 22 T cell receptor beta chains from the same sample are listed, as sequenced in a study of post-analysis software for immune sequencing data (dated by TCRdb to 2013 to 2016). Libraries were built with PCR. TCRdb records Illumina HiSeq 2500 as the sequencer. To reduce PCR and sequencing biases, unique molecular identifiers were incorporated into the TCR beta cDNA libraries. The public reads were reprocessed in TCRdb via fastp at Q25 and MiXCR, keeping in-frame beta chains. Every CDR3 protein is listed once, alongside the most common genes and DNA of its rows. Here the sample has hundreds of thousands of distinct CDR3 sequences; around 40% occur a single time. The biggest ten clones account for 12% of the sample. Points the paper makes about the study in general: Significantly higher frequencies in patients than in controls were found for several TRBV segments, including TRBV5-6, TRBV5-1 and TRBV20-1.

These TCRs are of unknown antigen specificity. Specimen: blood. These receptors came from a girl between 5 and 17 years old with multiple sclerosis.

The V and J genes are TRBV28 and TRBJ1-5; D is perhaps TRBD1 (6 bases). This CDR3 is 15 amino acids long. Trimming stripped 5 bases from V and 7 bases from J, with 18 bases between. Per germline, CDR1 MDHEN and CDR2 SYDVKM. This chain's CDR3 is CASSVTGNIGQPQHF. CDR3 DNA: TGTGCCAGCAGTGTTACAGGGAATATCGGCCAGCCCCAGCATTTT.

This clonotype showed up just a few times. The rearrangement links TRBV9 to TRBJ2-1; maybe TRBD1 (5 bases). The CDR3 spans 12 residues. CDR1 SGDLS and CDR2 YYNGEE come from the germline V gene. The germline V and J ends were trimmed by 4 bases and 8 bases, with 10 bases remaining between them. In nucleotides, the CDR3 is TGTGCCAGCAGCTTTCAGGGTTATGAGCAGTTCTTC. Encoded protein: CASSFQGYEQFF.

V usage is TRBV5-1 and J usage is TRBJ2-3, with no clear D. The CDR3 is made up of 14 amino acids. Germline CDR1 is SGHRS and CDR2 is YFSETQ. V was cut by 7 bases and J by 4 bases, with 16 bases left in between. CDR3 nucleotides: TGCGCCAGCTCTCCTGGGGATCGCGCAGATACGCAGTATTTT. Translated, it gives CASSPGDRADTQYF. Looking up the rest from reference TRBV5-1 and TRBJ2-3 gives the full variable domain: KAGVTQTPRYLIKTRGQQVTLSCSPISGHRSVSWYQQTPGQGLQFLFEYFSETQRNKGNFPGRFSGRQFSNSRSEMNVSTLELGDSALYLCASSPGDRADTQYFGPGTRLTVL.

The V call is TRBV7-2, the J call TRBJ1-2; 7 bases match TRBD1. J was trimmed by 3 bases and V by 5 bases; bases with no gene match: 9. Per the germline V gene, CDR1 is SGHTA and CDR2 is FQGNSA. The CDR3 is 15 residues long. CDR3 amino acids: CASSQRGRRDYGYTF. CDR3 in DNA: TGTGCCAGCAGCCAAAGGGGGCGTCGGGACTATGGCTACACCTTC.

This sequence joins TRBV7-9 and TRBJ2-7, with 7 bases fitting TRBD2. V shed 11 bases and J 5 bases; nucleotides not matched to a gene: 12. This CDR3 spans 13 amino acids. CDR1 is SEHNR and CDR2 is FQNEAQ in the germline V gene (reference sequence). The CDR3 is CALGGGGPHEQYF. The CDR3 region has the DNA TGTGCCCTGGGGGGGGGAGGGCCCCACGAGCAGTACTTC.

The chain combines TRBV5-1 with TRBJ2-3; D remains ambiguous. Trimming pared 0 bases from V and 3 bases from J, leaving 11 bases between. This CDR3 is built from 15 residues. CDR1 and CDR2 (germline): SGHRS, YFSETQ. The CDR3 here is CASSLGGGLTDTQYF. Written as DNA, the CDR3 is TGCGCCAGCAGCTTGGGTGGTGGGCTAACAGATACGCAGTATTTT.

CDR3 sequence: CASSGTSGGDTQYF. In DNA, the CDR3 is TGCGCCAGCAGCGGGACTAGCGGAGGCGATACGCAGTATTTT. The V call is TRBV10-1, the J call TRBJ2-3; 11 nucleotides line up with TRBD2. This CDR3 is built from 14 residues. Germline V gives CDR1 WNHNN, CDR2 SYGVQD (reference sequence). V trimming: 6 bases; J trimming: 6 bases; junction bases outside the gene matches: 5.

The chain recombines TRBV29-1 with TRBJ2-7, with 10 bases identical to TRBD1. Germline trimming cut 4 bases from V and 7 bases from J; bases unmatched to any gene: 7. The V gene's germline CDR1 is SQVTM and CDR2 ANQGSEA. The CDR3 contains 13 residues. The CDR3 loop reads CSVVRDRGDEQYF. Written as DNA, the CDR3 is TGCAGCGTTGTACGGGACAGGGGAGATGAGCAGTACTTC.

The CDR3 DNA follows: TGCAGTGCCCAGGCCGGGGACAGGAACGACGAGCAGTACTTC. Encoded protein: CSAQAGDRNDEQYF. The gene calls are TRBV20-1 and TRBJ2-7; 8 bases align to TRBD1. Germline values: CDR1 DFQATT, CDR2 SNEGSKA (reference sequence). Trimming at V came to 6 bases and at J to 5 bases, leaving 12 bases not matched to a gene. This CDR3 spans 14 amino acids.

This clonotype was detected a few times. In nucleotides, the CDR3 is TGTGCCAGCAGTTACACGACTGGCACAGATACGCAGTATTTT. This translates into CASSYTTGTDTQYF. The J gene is TRBJ2-3, the V gene TRBV6-6, with D hard to call. V lost 2 bases and J lost 1, with 7 bases in between. Germline CDR1 is MNHNY and CDR2 is SVGAGI (reference sequence). The length of the CDR3 is 14 residues.

In this sample, this clonotype turned up a few times. CDR3 DNA sequence: TGTGCCAGCAGCTTAGCGCTCACCGGGAACTACGAGCAGTACTTC. This codes for CASSLALTGNYEQYF. The chain uses TRBV7-2 and TRBJ2-7, with D perhaps matching TRBD2 (5 bases). Trimming left V 0 bases short and J 3 bases short, with 12 bases between. From germline, CDR1 is SGHTA and CDR2 FQGNSA. The CDR3 spans 15 residues.

The J gene is TRBJ1-2, the V gene TRBV5-1, with 7 bases that match TRBD1. V lost 3 bases to trimming and J lost 2 bases; unmatched junction nucleotides: 7. Germline lookup yields CDR1 SGHRS and CDR2 YFSETQ. This CDR3 spans 15 amino acids. The CDR3 DNA follows: TGCGCCAGCAGCTCAAACAGGGGATCCAACTATGGCTACACCTTC. Residues: CASSSNRGSNYGYTF.

V is TRBV7-2 and J is TRBJ2-5; D is unresolved. The tail of the sequence fits TRBJ2-7 better, so the J call may be wrong. This CDR3 contains 15 residues. The germline gives CDR1 SGHTA, CDR2 FQGNSA. This CDR3 reads CASRPPGFSLYEQYF. Here the CDR3 DNA reads TGTGCCAGCAGGCCCCCTGGTTTTTCCCTCTACGAGCAGTACTTC.

In its sample, this clonotype was seen a few times. V and J are TRBV4-1 and TRBJ2-5; D ambiguous. Germline assignment: CDR1 MGHRA and CDR2 YSYEKL. CDR3 length: 14 amino acids. With 1 base removed from V and 5 bases from J, the gap between germline ends came to 11 bases. The CDR3 nucleotides are TGCGCCAGCAGCCAAGGTATAGGACGGGAGACCCAGTACTTC. Translating it yields CASSQGIGRETQYF.

In this sample, this clonotype turned up a few times. The CDR3 here is CSARVNEQFF. Written as DNA, the CDR3 is TGCAGTGCTAGAGTGAATGAGCAGTTCTTC. This chain links TRBV20-1 with TRBJ2-1; no reliable D call. This CDR3 spans 10 amino acids. Germline V gene lookup returns CDR1 DFQATT and CDR2 SNEGSKA (reference sequence). V was clipped by 1 base and J by 7 bases, with 2 bases between them.

The chain is built from TRBV7-3 and TRBJ2-7; D not resolved. Germline V lookup: CDR1 SGHTA, CDR2 FQGTGA. Trimming removed 5 bases from V and 3 bases from J, with 17 bases in between. This CDR3 is 15 amino acids long. The CDR3 is CASSPRGGTNYEQYF. The CDR3 bases are TGTGCCAGCAGCCCGAGAGGCGGTACTAACTACGAGCAGTACTTC.

This clonotype showed up many times. The chain links TRBV20-1 to TRBJ1-5; D is unclear. V gave up 3 bases and J gave up 4 bases, with 7 bases separating them. Germline assignment: CDR1 DFQATT and CDR2 SNEGSKA (reference sequence). This CDR3 spans 12 amino acids. The CDR3 nucleotides read TGCAGTGCTAGTGGAGGGAATCAGCCCCAGCATTTT. Residues: CSASGGNQPQHF.

The chain combines TRBV4-1 with TRBJ1-4, with D unresolved. Germline V gene sequence: CDR1 MGHRA, CDR2 YSYEKL. V was shortened by 4 bases and J by 2 bases, with 14 bases between the two germline ends. The length of the CDR3 is 16 residues. The CDR3: CASSLPRTSTNEKLFF. CDR3 coding DNA: TGCGCCAGCAGCCTACCCCGAACGTCTACTAATGAAAAACTGTTTTTT.

The chain has TRBV6-5 and TRBJ1-2; D is perhaps TRBD1 (6 bases). Trimming took off 5 bases at V and 4 bases at J, with 20 bases between the two ends. The CDR3 covers 16 residues. Germline V CDR1 and CDR2: MNHEY, SVGAGI. The CDR3, as DNA: TGTGCCAGCAGTAAACTCCGGGACATGACATCCTATGGCTACACCTTC. It translates to CASSKLRDMTSYGYTF.

This clonotype turned up a few times. V and J are TRBV6-1 and TRBJ2-7; the D call may be TRBD1 or TRBD2 (5 bases each). This CDR3 has 19 amino acids. From germline, CDR1 is MNHNS and CDR2 SASEGT. V shed 6 bases and J shed 0 bases, with 27 bases lying between them. CDR3 amino acids: CASRRYPTPRDGSSYEQYF. The CDR3 bases are TGTGCCAGCAGGCGATACCCAACTCCACGGGACGGCAGCTCCTACGAGCAGTACTTC.

This chain joins TRBV6-4 and TRBJ2-7; TRBD1 or TRBD2 may be the D gene (7 bases each). This CDR3 spans 16 amino acids. V was trimmed by 0 bases and J by 7 bases, leaving 19 bases between them. The germline gives CDR1 MRHNA, CDR2 SNTAGT. As DNA, the CDR3 is TGTGCCAGCAGTGACTCAGTGCAGGGGGACTACAATGAGCAGTACTTC. It translates to CASSDSVQGDYNEQYF.

CDR3 residues: CASSSRQGAQGNEQFF. The CDR3 DNA follows: TGTGCCAGCAGCTCCAGACAGGGGGCGCAAGGGAATGAGCAGTTCTTC. The chain combines TRBV11-1 with TRBJ2-1; 10 bases fit TRBD1. This CDR3 has 16 amino acids. V was pared by 4 bases and J by 7 bases, with 10 bases of the junction left unmatched. CDR1 is SGHAT and CDR2 is FQDESV in the germline V gene (reference sequence).